The rows below give T cell receptor beta chains drawn from one sample of a study of PD-L1 blockade in urothelial cancer. Sequenced by immunoSEQ multiplex PCR; TCRdb stores in-frame clones only, minus some. The repertoire includes 95,000 or so clones, about nine tenths of them detected once, and more than 1.5% sits in the top ten. The sample consisted of PBMCs, taken around atezolizumab (anti-PD-L1) treatment. The receptors here all came from a man aged 60 to 75 with urothelial cancer. The CDR3 runs from the conserved cysteine through the conserved F or W. The D gene is left open where the match is weak. Clone size is shown for a subset of rows, as once, few, many or a class of expanded clone.

size,V,D,J,DNA,CDR3
.,TRBV2,.,TRBJ2-1,TGTGCCAGCGGCGCGTCTAGCGTTGAGAATGAGCAGTTCTTC,CASGASSVENEQFF
once,TRBV18,.,TRBJ2-2,TGTGCCAGCTCACCAGGGGGGACCGGGGAGCTGTTTTTT,CASSPGGTGELFF
.,TRBV29-1,.,TRBJ2-7,TGCAGCGTTGTGAGGACAGTGGACTCCTACGAGCAGTACTTC,CSVVRTVDSYEQYF
.,TRBV6-5,TRBD2,TRBJ2-1,TGTGCCAGCAGGCTGTCCCTCTCGGGGGGGCAGCCCCTCTTC,CASRLSLSGGQPLF
.,TRBV29-1,TRBD2,TRBJ2-3,TGCAGCGTTGAAGGGACTAGCGGGGGATTCACAGATACGCAGTATTTT,CSVEGTSGGFTDTQYF
.,TRBV29-1,.,TRBJ2-3,TGCAGCGTGAACAGCGGATTAGGACTATCCCCGGATACGCAGTATTTT,CSVNSGLGLSPDTQYF
.,TRBV27,TRBD2,TRBJ2-3,TGTGCCAGCAGCGAAACCGAAGCGGGAAGCACAGATACGCAGTATTTT,CASSETEAGSTDTQYF
once,TRBV6-6,.,TRBJ2-5,TGTGCCAGCAGGACGGCACAGGTAACTCTTCAAGAGACCCAGTACTTC,CASRTAQVTLQETQYF
.,TRBV7-3,TRBD1,TRBJ1-1,TGTGCCAGCAGCCCCGGGACAGTGAACACTGAAGCTTTCTTT,CASSPGTVNTEAFF
.,TRBV6-4,.,TRBJ2-2,TGTGCCAGCAGTGACTATCCATCAGGCACGAACACCGGGGAGCTGTTTTTT,CASSDYPSGTNTGELFF
.,TRBV6-6,TRBD1,TRBJ2-3,TGTGCCAGCAGTTACTCGACAGGGTCAGATACGCAGTATTTT,CASSYSTGSDTQYF
.,TRBV6-6,.,TRBJ1-5,TGTGCCAGCAGCGGGACTCCCCTTAGCAATCAGCCCCAGCATTTT,CASSGTPLSNQPQHF
.,TRBV30,.,TRBJ1-6,TGTGCCCCCAAAGGCGGGAAGGATTCACCCCTCCACTTT,CAPKGGKDSPLHF
.,TRBV28,TRBD1,TRBJ2-6,TGTGCCAGCAGATCCGACACAGGGGGACCTGGGGCCAACGTCCTGACTTTC,CASRSDTGGPGANVLTF
.,TRBV4-1,.,TRBJ1-2,TGCGCCAGCAGCCAAGCAGGGCCCTATGGCTACACCTTC,CASSQAGPYGYTF
once,TRBV28,.,TRBJ2-5,TGTGCCAGCAGCGCCCCAGGTGAGAGTGGACAAGAGACCCAGTACTTC,CASSAPGESGQETQYF
.,TRBV28,.,TRBJ1-2,TGTGCCAGCAGCACGACGGGAAGTCCTAACTATGGCTACACCTTC,CASSTTGSPNYGYTF
.,TRBV15,TRBD1,TRBJ2-7,TGTGCCACCAGCTGGGGGACAGGGAGAACCTACGAGCAGTACTTC,CATSWGTGRTYEQYF
once,TRBV10-3,.,TRBJ2-5,TGTGCCATCAGTGAAACTAACCAAGAGACCCAGTACTTC,CAISETNQETQYF
.,TRBV7-9,.,TRBJ2-7,TGTGCCAGCAGCCCCGCAATAGACGAGCAGTACTTC,CASSPAIDEQYF
once,TRBV9,TRBD1,TRBJ2-3,TGTGCCAGCAGCGTAGGGGGACAGGGGCCCCTAGATACGCAGTATTTT,CASSVGGQGPLDTQYF
.,TRBV28,TRBD1,TRBJ1-5,TGTGCCAGCATGGAGGGCAGGGGGAGGCAGCCCCAGCATTTT,CASMEGRGRQPQHF
.,TRBV9,.,TRBJ2-1,TGTGCCAGCAGCGCGATGACGGGACTCTACAATGAGCAGTTCTTC,CASSAMTGLYNEQFF
.,TRBV27,.,TRBJ1-1,TGTGCCAGCAGTCCCCTCCAGGGTTGGACTGAAGCTTTCTTT,CASSPLQGWTEAFF
.,TRBV27,TRBD1,TRBJ2-6,TGTGCCAGCAGTATATTTCCGGGACAGGGCCCCTCTGGGGCCAACGTCCTGACTTTC,CASSIFPGQGPSGANVLTF
.,TRBV27,.,TRBJ1-5,TGTGCCAGCAGTTTCAGAATCAATCAGCCCCAGCATTTT,CASSFRINQPQHF
.,TRBV7-3,TRBD2,TRBJ2-1,TGTGCCAGCAGCTTAACCAGCGGGAGGAACCATGAGCAGTTCTTC,CASSLTSGRNHEQFF
.,TRBV7-9,.,TRBJ1-1,TGTGCCAGCAGCTTAGAGATAGGGGCGGAAGCTTTCTTT,CASSLEIGAEAFF
once,TRBV5-8,.,TRBJ2-3,TGTGCCAGCAGCTCTTCGAAGGACTCCCAACTCACAGATACGCAGTATTTT,CASSSSKDSQLTDTQYF
.,TRBV6-1,.,TRBJ2-3,TGTGCCAGCAGTGAAAGGGACTCCACAGATACGCAGTATTTT,CASSERDSTDTQYF
.,TRBV7-2,.,TRBJ1-2,TGTGCCAGCAGCCCAGGGGCCTACGGGGCTGGCTACACCTTC,CASSPGAYGAGYTF
.,TRBV9,.,TRBJ1-6,TGTGCCAGCAGCGTAGATGGGGGGGCTTATTCACCCCTCCACTTT,CASSVDGGAYSPLHF
.,TRBV18,.,TRBJ1-2,TGTGCCAGCTCTTCGACGGAGGCTAACTATGGCTACACCTTC,CASSSTEANYGYTF
few,TRBV7-6,.,TRBJ1-6,TGTGCCAGCAGCCCACGGACAGTATTTGATAATTCACCCCTCCACTTT,CASSPRTVFDNSPLHF
.,TRBV6-1,TRBD1,TRBJ1-1,TGTGCCAGCAGGACAGGGGTTGGTACTGAAGCTTTCTTT,CASRTGVGTEAFF
.,TRBV18,TRBD1,TRBJ1-3,TGTGCCAGCTCACCAACAGGGGACTCTGGAAACACCATATATTTT,CASSPTGDSGNTIYF
.,TRBV5-1,.,TRBJ1-1,TGCGCCAGCAAGAAACGGGATCTCGGCACTGAAGCTTTCTTT,CASKKRDLGTEAFF
.,TRBV30,.,TRBJ1-4,TGTGCCTGGAGGGTTTTCGAAGCTGTCGCTAATGAAAAACTGTTTTTT,CAWRVFEAVANEKLFF
.,TRBV14,.,TRBJ1-3,TGTGCCAGCAGCCAAAAGCAGCGCTCTGGAAACACCATATATTTT,CASSQKQRSGNTIYF
.,TRBV28,.,TRBJ1-2,TGTGCCATTGAGGAGATTCGGGGTGGCTACACCTTC,CAIEEIRGGYTF
once,TRBV11-2,TRBD1,TRBJ1-1,TGTGCCAGCAGCGTTACAGGGGACGGAGCTTTCTTT,CASSVTGDGAFF
.,TRBV2,TRBD2,TRBJ2-1,TGTGCCAGCGGGACTAGCGGGAGCAATGAGCAGTTCTTC,CASGTSGSNEQFF
.,TRBV29-1,.,TRBJ2-3,TGCAGCGTTGATTTAAGGGGCGATAGCACAGATACGCAGTATTTT,CSVDLRGDSTDTQYF
.,TRBV2,.,TRBJ1-1,TGTGCCAGCAGTATTCTCCCGGGGGTTGGAACTGAAGCTTTCTTT,CASSILPGVGTEAFF
.,TRBV19,TRBD1,TRBJ1-1,TGTGCCAGTAGGAGCGGACAGGGGGTGAACACTGAAGCTTTCTTT,CASRSGQGVNTEAFF
.,TRBV6-5,.,TRBJ2-7,TGTGCCAGCAGTTCAGGGTGGGGCGAGCAGTACTTC,CASSSGWGEQYF
.,TRBV19,TRBD1,TRBJ1-2,TGTGCCAGTAGTCGGAAGGGGAGACAGGGGGGCGAGAACTATGGCTACACCTTC,CASSRKGRQGGENYGYTF
.,TRBV6-5,TRBD1,TRBJ2-7,TGTGCCAGCAGTTACTCGGCCGGACAGGGCTACGAGCAGTACTTC,CASSYSAGQGYEQYF
few,TRBV7-3,TRBD2,TRBJ2-3,TGTGCCAGCAGCTCGGGAGGTGGCACAGATACGCAGTATTTT,CASSSGGGTDTQYF
.,TRBV28,.,TRBJ1-1,TGTGCCAGTCGGCGGGGATACACTGAAGCTTTCTTT,CASRRGYTEAFF
.,TRBV19,.,TRBJ2-2,TGTGCCACCTCGATTAGCGGCACCGGGACGGGGGAGCTGTTTTTT,CATSISGTGTGELFF
once,TRBV9,TRBD2,TRBJ2-3,TGTGCCAGCAGCCTAGCGGGGGGCACAGATACGCAGTATTTT,CASSLAGGTDTQYF
.,TRBV5-6,TRBD2,TRBJ2-7,TGTGCCAGCAGCTTGGCCGAACTAGCGGGTTCCTACGAGCAGTACTTC,CASSLAELAGSYEQYF
.,TRBV28,.,TRBJ2-7,TGTGCCAGCAGTTTACCCCAGACAGGTTTAACCTACGAGCAGTACTTC,CASSLPQTGLTYEQYF
few,TRBV27,TRBD1,TRBJ1-5,TGTGCCAGCAGTCCGCTAGGGGGCGTCGGGGGTCAGCCCCAGCATTTT,CASSPLGGVGGQPQHF
.,TRBV28,.,TRBJ1-5,TGTGCCAGCAGCTTCCAGAACATTCAGCCCCAGCATTTT,CASSFQNIQPQHF
.,TRBV4-2,.,TRBJ1-3,TGTGCCAGCAGCCAAGATCCCGCCGAACTCTCTGGAAACACCATATATTTT,CASSQDPAELSGNTIYF